The 23 T cell receptor beta chains reported below all come from one sample, sequenced in a study of post-analysis software for immune sequencing data. Whole-study results and caveats: Several TRBV segments (TRBV5-6, TRBV5-1 and TRBV20-1 among them) occurred more frequently in patients than in controls.

The TCR beta cDNA libraries carried unique molecular identifiers. TCRdb recomputed calls from the PCR reads with MiXCR, one row per CDR3 protein. The top ten hold under 0.7% of the sample, which has over 700,000 distinct CDR3 sequences, just under 30% seen once. Antigens of these TCRs are unknown. Sequenced sample: blood. The receptors were sampled from a girl aged 10-17 years with multiple sclerosis.

This chain uses TRBV6-1 with TRBJ1-4; D gene uncertain. Per germline, CDR1 MNHNS and CDR2 SASEGT. The CDR3 has 16 amino acids. Trimming removed 2 bases from V and 0 bases from J, with 10 bases in between. The CDR3 nucleotides are TGTGCCAGCAGTGAAAGGTCCGTTGCAACTAATGAAAAACTGTTTTTT. This encodes CASSERSVATNEKLFF.

This clonotype was observed a handful of times. The gene calls are TRBV9 and TRBJ2-3, with TRBD2 matching 10 bases. Germline V gene data show CDR1 as SGDLS and CDR2 as YYNGEE. The CDR3 is 15 amino acids. V lost 3 bases to trimming and J lost 2 bases; unmatched junction nucleotides: 3. The CDR3 DNA is TGTGCCAGCAGCGCACTAGCGGGATTCACAGATACGCAGTATTTT. This encodes CASSALAGFTDTQYF.

This clonotype showed up just a few times. The chain uses TRBV21-1 and TRBJ2-5; the D call in the table, TRBD1, was not verified against the DNA. TRBV21-1 is tagged as a pseudogene. The CDR3 loop spans 13 amino acids. CDR3 loop: CASLGGFQETQYF. The DNA of the CDR3 is TGTGCCAGCCTCGGGGGTTTTCAAGAGACCCAGTACTTC.

The chain is built from TRBV7-2 and TRBJ1-4; 11 bases fit TRBD1. Germline CDR1 reads SGHTA; CDR2 reads FQGNSA. The ends lost 4 bases at V and 8 bases at J; junction bases unmatched: 6. The CDR3 has 15 amino acids. The DNA for the CDR3 is TGTGCCAGCAGCTCCCCCGGGACAGGGGGGGAAAAACTGTTTTTT. Translated: CASSSPGTGGEKLFF.

This clonotype was counted only a few times. V and J are TRBV5-1 and TRBJ2-1; 8 nucleotides line up with TRBD1. Germline V gives CDR1 SGHRS, CDR2 YFSETQ. This CDR3 is 13 amino acids long. The J segment lost 6 bases and the V segment lost 7 bases, leaving 6 bases of the junction unmatched. The CDR3 here is CASGRTGSNEQFF. The CDR3, as DNA: TGCGCCAGCGGCAGGACAGGGAGCAATGAGCAGTTCTTC. Drawing the rest from reference TRBV5-1 and TRBJ2-1, the complete variable domain is KAGVTQTPRYLIKTRGQQVTLSCSPISGHRSVSWYQQTPGQGLQFLFEYFSETQRNKGNFPGRFSGRQFSNSRSEMNVSTLELGDSALYLCASGRTGSNEQFFGPGTRLTVL.

This clonotype has only a few counts. The chain has TRBV9 and TRBJ2-5; 7 bases agree with TRBD2. The CDR3 is 18 amino acids. Germline CDR1 is SGDLS and CDR2 is YYNGEE. Trimming removed 3 bases from V and 3 bases from J; junction bases left unmatched: 17. The CDR3 bases are TGTGCCAGCAGCGGGGAAGGTTATTTGGCGGGAGCGGAAGAGACCCAGTACTTC. Its translation is CASSGEGYLAGAEETQYF.

A few counts support this clonotype. The rearrangement links TRBV29-1 to TRBJ2-3; weak D call: TRBD2 (6 bases). Germline V CDR1 and CDR2: SQVTM, ANQGSEA. The CDR3 is made up of 14 amino acids. V dropped 1 base and J dropped 0 bases, with 8 bases sitting between them. This CDR3 is CSVEASVSTDTQYF. The CDR3, as DNA: TGCAGCGTTGAAGCTAGCGTAAGCACAGATACGCAGTATTTT.

This clonotype was recorded a few times. One end of the junction is discordant with germline, which a read error may explain. This rearrangement joins TRBV15 to TRBJ2-4; weak D call: TRBD1 (6 bases). The end of the DNA fits TRBJ2-7 better, so the J call may be wrong. The germline V gene has CDR1 LNHNV and CDR2 YYDKDF (reference sequence). The CDR3 runs 13 residues. The CDR3 region is CATRRDRSYEQYF. The CDR3 region has the DNA TGTGCCACCCGCAGAGACAGGAGCTACGAGCAGTACTTC.

This rearrangement joins TRBV6-1 to TRBJ1-6; D is perhaps TRBD1 (6 bases). CDR3 size: 14 residues. Trimming removed 8 bases from V and 9 bases from J, with 17 bases in between. Germline V gene lookup returns CDR1 MNHNS and CDR2 SASEGT. DNA for the CDR3: TGTGCCAGCCTTGGGGACATACGAGGTTCACCCCTCCACTTT. Protein sequence: CASLGDIRGSPLHF.

The sample holds a few counts of this clonotype. The genes are TRBV7-8 and TRBJ1-2, with 10 bases matching TRBD1. This CDR3 has 16 residues. Germline V lookup: CDR1 SGHVS, CDR2 FQNEAQ. The V segment lost 4 bases and the J segment 7 bases; nucleotides outside the gene matches: 12. The CDR3: CASSSGGQGTSRGYTF. The CDR3 nucleotides are TGTGCCAGCAGCTCCGGGGGACAGGGGACGTCTCGTGGCTACACCTTC.

This chain links TRBV10-3 with TRBJ1-6; 11 bases agree with TRBD1. Germline CDR1 reads ENHRY; CDR2 reads SYGVKD. There are 15 residues in the CDR3. V lost 0 bases and J lost 9; bases outside the gene matches: 1. Here the CDR3 reads CAISESGQGASPLHF. The CDR3 nucleotides are TGTGCCATCAGTGAGTCCGGACAGGGGGCTTCACCCCTCCACTTT.

This clonotype showed up just a few times. The J gene is TRBJ1-4, the V gene TRBV29-1; the D gene is possibly TRBD1 (5 bases). Looked up from germline, CDR1 is SQVTM and CDR2 is ANQGSEA. CDR3 size: 13 residues. The V end lost 0 bases, the J end lost 8 bases, and 10 bases lay between the germline ends. The CDR3 bases are TGCAGCGTTGAAGAGGGGCCCACAGAAAAACTGTTTTTT. It is translated as CSVEEGPTEKLFF.

The chain carries TRBV5-5 and TRBJ2-1; 13 positions match TRBD2. CDR1 SGHKS and CDR2 YYEKEE come from the germline V gene (reference sequence). This CDR3 is built from 17 residues. V shed 4 bases and J 8 bases; nucleotides not matched to a gene: 12. DNA for the CDR3: TGTGCCAGCAGCCCACGTATCACTAGCGGGAGGGATGATGAGCAGTTCTTC. Translation gives CASSPRITSGRDDEQFF.

Only a few counts were recorded for this clonotype. The chain has TRBV5-1 and TRBJ2-3; 8 positions agree with TRBD1. The CDR3 is made up of 15 amino acids. Per germline, CDR1 SGHRS and CDR2 YFSETQ. J lost 1 base, V lost 5 bases, and 6 bases had no gene match. The CDR3 DNA reads as TGCGCCAGCAGTTTTTCACAGGGGGGCACAGATACGCAGTATTTT. Its translation is CASSFSQGGTDTQYF.

This rearrangement joins TRBV7-2 to TRBJ2-5; a weak D match, TRBD1 (5 bases). Germline V gene sequence: CDR1 SGHTA, CDR2 FQGNSA. V shed 3 bases and J shed 0 bases, with 8 bases lying between them. The CDR3 is 14 residues long. Here the CDR3 reads CASSFRQNQETQYF. The CDR3 coding sequence is TGTGCCAGCAGCTTCCGACAGAACCAAGAGACCCAGTACTTC.

This clonotype has a handful of counts. V and J are TRBV5-5 and TRBJ2-5, with TRBD1 as a possible D gene (5 bases). V was trimmed by 2 bases and J by 0 bases, leaving 8 bases between them. This CDR3 is built from 14 residues. The germline CDR1 and CDR2 sequences are SGHKS and YYEKEE (reference sequence). CDR3 loop: CASSFLGHQETQYF. The CDR3 bases are TGTGCCAGCAGCTTTCTGGGGCACCAAGAGACCCAGTACTTC.

The genes are TRBV27 and TRBJ2-6; D is possibly TRBD2 (5 bases). Germline lookup yields CDR1 MNHEY and CDR2 SMNVEV (reference sequence). Trimming removed 6 bases at V and 4 bases at J, with 7 bases between. The CDR3 has 13 residues. The CDR3 DNA follows: TGTGCCAGCAGGAGGGTGGGGGCCAACGTCCTGACTTTC. Encoded protein: CASRRVGANVLTF.

In the case of this clonotype: It may be a read error: a sequence one base away is much more abundant. This CDR3 is CATSGRRWGGYTF. The DNA of the CDR3 is TGTGCCACTTCAGGACGACGATGGGGGGGCTACACCTTC. The chain recombines TRBV27 with TRBJ1-2; maybe TRBD1 (5 bases). Germline values: CDR1 MNHEY, CDR2 SMNVEV (reference sequence). V was cut by 10 bases and J by 8 bases, with 20 bases left in between. This CDR3 contains 13 residues.

The sample holds a few counts of this clonotype. The chain recombines TRBV3-1 with TRBJ2-1, with 9 bases identical to TRBD2. Germline trimming cut 0 bases from V and 6 bases from J; bases unmatched to any gene: 3. This CDR3 region has 15 residues. Germline V gives CDR1 LGHDT, CDR2 YNNKEL (reference sequence). CDR3 residues: CASSQDLLAGNEQFF. The CDR3 DNA reads TGTGCCAGCAGCCAAGATTTACTAGCGGGCAATGAGCAGTTCTTC.

This clonotype was observed at least ten times. The gene calls are TRBV4-3 and TRBJ2-1; D uncertain. The CDR3 runs 16 residues. Germline CDR1 reads LGHNA; CDR2 reads YSLEER. V was cut by 1 base and J by 0 bases, with 10 bases left in between. The CDR3 is CASSQGSRSSYNEQFF. As DNA, the CDR3 is TGCGCCAGCAGCCAAGGAAGTAGAAGCTCCTACAATGAGCAGTTCTTC.

V and J are TRBV20-1 and TRBJ2-1; 12 nucleotides align to TRBD2. Trimming took 7 bases from V and 8 from J; bases not matched to a gene: 21. Per germline, CDR1 DFQATT and CDR2 SNEGSKA (reference sequence). This CDR3 spans 18 amino acids. The chain's CDR3 is CSEWGRLAGDPLGDEQFF. The CDR3 bases are TGCAGTGAGTGGGGGAGACTAGCGGGAGATCCTCTGGGGGATGAGCAGTTCTTC.

This clonotype has just a few counts. The V and J genes are TRBV14 and TRBJ1-1; no firm D call. The CDR3 runs to 13 residues. The V and J ends lost 0 bases and 6 bases respectively, with 8 bases between them. CDR1 is SGHDN, CDR2 FVKESK, per germline. The CDR3 DNA is TGTGCCAGCAGCCAAGAAGCCGTTTCTGAAGCTTTCTTT. This encodes CASSQEAVSEAFF.

This rearrangement joins TRBV10-3 to TRBJ1-4, with unresolved D. Germline loops: CDR1 ENHRY, CDR2 SYGVKD. Trimming removed 2 bases from V and 6 bases from J, with 10 bases in between. CDR3 size: 14 residues. CDR3 nucleotide sequence: TGTGCCATCAGTGAGAAGGGAAGGGATGAAAAACTGTTTTTT. It specifies CAISEKGRDEKLFF.